The next 13 T cell receptor beta chains were all read from a single sample in a study of cytomegalovirus exposure and HLA in healthy donors. This PCR relied on a set of 60 Vbeta primers and 13 Jbeta primers. The data were produced by immunoSEQ multiplex PCR, yet TCRdb's version contains in-frame clones alone and is incomplete. The sample records about 130,000 clones, 80% being singletons. Specimen: PBMCs. These receptors came from a female donor in good health and CMV-seronegative.

This clone was counted a few times. The V gene is TRBV9, the J gene TRBJ1-4, with no clear D. Trimming pared 0 bases from V and 8 bases from J, leaving 14 bases between. CDR1 and CDR2 from the germline V gene are SGDLS and YYNGEE. This CDR3 has 15 amino acids. The CDR3 nucleotides are TGTGCCAGCAGCGTAGGTAGCCGGCCGTGGGAAAAACTGTTTTTT. This sequence encodes CASSVGSRPWEKLFF.

The chain employs TRBV2 and TRBJ1-6; maybe TRBD1 (6 bases). This CDR3 is built from 15 residues. V shed 4 bases and J shed 2 bases, with 9 bases lying between them. In germline, CDR1 is SNHLY, CDR2 FYNNEI. The CDR3 loop reads CASSVEGAYNSPLHF. CDR3 nucleotide sequence: TGTGCCAGCAGTGTAGAGGGGGCCTATAATTCACCCCTCCACTTT.

The rearrangement joins TRBV7-9 to TRBJ2-5, with unresolved D. V was cut by 5 bases and J by 5 bases, with 12 bases left in between. Looked up from germline, CDR1 is SEHNR and CDR2 is FQNEAQ (reference sequence). The length of the CDR3 is 13 residues. The CDR3 here is CASSPLPQETQYF. In DNA form, the CDR3 reads TGTGCCAGCAGCCCCCTCCCCCAGGAGACCCAGTACTTC. The full variable domain, rest sourced from reference TRBV7-9 and TRBJ2-5, is DTGVSQNPRHKITKRGQNVTFRCDPISEHNRLYWYRQTLGQGPEFLTYFQNEAQLEKSRLLSDRFSAERPKGSFSTLEIQRTEQGDSAMYLCASSPLPQETQYFGPGTRLLVL.

A word on this clone: The junction does not match germline at one end; this may be a read error. V gene TRBV6-5 combines with J gene TRBJ2-4; D remains ambiguous. The CDR3 spans 13 residues. The germline gives CDR1 MNHEY, CDR2 SVGAGI. In DNA form, the CDR3 reads TGTGCCAGCAGTTACAGGCCAAAAAACAGTCAGTACTTC. Amino acids: CASSYRPKNSQYF.

This clone was observed a single time. V usage is TRBV11-2 and J usage is TRBJ1-3, with TRBD1 as a possible D gene (6 bases). Trimming took off 6 bases at V and 2 bases at J, with 17 bases between the two ends. This CDR3 comprises 16 residues. The germline gives CDR1 SGHAT, CDR2 FQNNGV. The DNA for the CDR3 is TGTGCCAGCAGTTATTTCAAGGGGGAAACTGGAAACACCATATATTTT. Its protein is CASSYFKGETGNTIYF. Filled out from reference TRBV11-2 and TRBJ1-3, the complete variable domain reads EAGVAQSPRYKIIEKRQSVAFWCNPISGHATLYWYQQILGQGPKLLIQFQNNGVVDDSQLPKDRFSAERLKGVDSTLKIQPAKLEDSAVYLCASSYFKGETGNTIYFGEGSWLTVV.

This chain uses TRBV6-4 with TRBJ1-5; the D gene is possibly TRBD1 (5 bases). CDR1 and CDR2 from the germline V gene are MRHNA and SNTAGT. Trimming shortened V by 6 bases and J by 5 bases, and 20 bases separated the two germline ends. The CDR3 contains 16 residues. CDR3 DNA: TGTGCCAGCAGAAGCAGGGACTGCCCGGTGCATCAGCCCCAGCATTTT. This gives the protein CASRSRDCPVHQPQHF.

The CDR3 bases are TGTGCCAGTCAGACGGGTCCAGGGGGCTACGAGCAGTACTTC. Protein sequence: CASQTGPGGYEQYF. The chain is built from TRBV19 and TRBJ2-7; 7 bases match TRBD1. Germline loops: CDR1 LNHDA, CDR2 SQIVND (reference sequence). J lost 3 bases, V lost 8 bases, and 10 bases had no gene match. The CDR3 totals 14 residues.

The chain is built from TRBV1 and TRBJ2-3; TRBD2, the table's D call, was not compared with the DNA. TRBV1 is flagged as a pseudogene. The CDR3 runs 15 residues. The CDR3 nucleotides read TGCACCAGCAGCCCAGCGGGACCAGTCACAGATACGCAGTATTTT. Its protein is CTSSPAGPVTDTQYF.

The rearrangement uses TRBV9 and TRBJ2-7; weak D call: TRBD2 (5 bases). In germline, CDR1 is SGDLS, CDR2 YYNGEE. V lost 0 bases and J 4 bases, leaving 11 bases between the germline ends. CDR3 length equals 14 residues. The DNA of the CDR3 is TGTGCCAGCAGCGTAGGGCGGGTTTCGTACGAGCAGTACTTC. Its translation is CASSVGRVSYEQYF.

The chain joins TRBV5-1 to TRBJ2-7; 8 positions agree with TRBD2. V was pared by 1 base and J by 3 bases, with 15 bases of the junction left unmatched. Germline CDR1 reads SGHRS; CDR2 reads YFSETQ. This CDR3 contains 18 residues. DNA of the CDR3: TGCGCCAGCAGCTTGTGGGGAACTAGCGGTAAGGGGGACTACGAGCAGTACTTC. Translated, it gives CASSLWGTSGKGDYEQYF.

The genes are TRBV7-8 and TRBJ2-1, with TRBD2 matching over 8 bases. This CDR3 region has 19 residues. The germline V gene has CDR1 SGHVS and CDR2 FQNEAQ. V dropped 1 base and J dropped 1; count of bases not matched to a gene: 12. The CDR3 is CASSLGPQGGRSSYNEQFF. The CDR3 DNA follows: TGTGCCAGCAGCTTAGGCCCGCAAGGCGGGAGGTCTTCCTACAATGAGCAGTTCTTC.

Points on this clone: An end of the junction does not agree with germline; a read error may underlie this. The V and J genes are TRBV7-7 and TRBJ2-1; maybe TRBD1 (6 bases). The germline V gene has CDR1 SSHAT and CDR2 FNYEAQ (reference sequence). The CDR3 runs to 15 residues. The CDR3 here is CASSFTGNPSGEQFF. In DNA form, the CDR3 reads TGTGCTAGCAGCTTCACAGGGAATCCGTCGGGTGAGCAGTTCTTC.

This clone came up a few times. The chain employs TRBV9 and TRBJ2-1, with 9 positions matching TRBD2. V shed 4 bases and J 4 bases; nucleotides not matched to a gene: 6. Germline V gene sequence: CDR1 SGDLS, CDR2 YYNGEE. CDR3 size: 15 residues. The CDR3 here is CASSPSLAGYNEQFF. The CDR3 region has the DNA TGTGCCAGCAGCCCCTCACTAGCGGGTTACAATGAGCAGTTCTTC.